A selection of T cell receptor beta chains follows, all from one sample in a study of CD8+CD57+ T cells in acquired aplastic anemia. TCRdb re-analysed the reads in MiXCR, keeping a single row per CDR3 protein. The sample consists of 150,000 to 200,000 distinct CDR3 sequences, 40% to 50% of them appearing once. Input material: sorted CD4+, CD8+, or CD8+CD57+ T cells (not recorded which) from PBMCs. The origin of the receptors is a human donor with aplastic anemia. Both conserved end residues are trimmed from each CDR3.

v_gene	j_gene	CDR3aa
TRBV20-1	TRBJ2-5	SASTSEEETQY
TRBV7-2	TRBJ2-5	ASSLGGIETQY
TRBV12-3/TRBV12-4	TRBJ1-6	ASSLGDGARDSPLH
TRBV7-2	TRBJ2-7	ASSLAHGASGGRSEQY
TRBV20-1	TRBJ2-7	SARDIAGAPYEQY
TRBV7-8	TRBJ1-1	ASSRVTEAF
TRBV6-2/TRBV6-3	TRBJ1-1	ASSYRVGTEAF
TRBV5-1	TRBJ1-2	ASQYPGQHGYT
TRBV19	TRBJ1-1	ASIGRYTEAF
TRBV6-1	TRBJ1-2	ASKDREYGYT
TRBV2	TRBJ1-5	ASSESGYQPQH
TRBV27	TRBJ2-3	ASSLSGRMGTDTQY
TRBV10-3	TRBJ2-1	AIREAGGPGRYEQF
TRBV10-3	TRBJ2-3	AISAGGGRTDTQY
TRBV24-1	TRBJ2-5	ATSDSETQY
TRBV2	TRBJ1-5	ASSEADSNQPQH
TRBV10-3	TRBJ1-1	AIRAGGARYTEAF
TRBV12-3/TRBV12-4	TRBJ2-3	ASSRRRAGGEADTQY
TRBV15	TRBJ2-5	ATSEEWGLEETQY
TRBV19	TRBJ2-3	ASSVAAFPDTQY
TRBV11-2	TRBJ2-3	ASSLPGSTDTQY
TRBV20-1	TRBJ2-3	SARDVKGLADTQY
TRBV20-1	TRBJ2-7	SARGGARYEQY
TRBV19	TRBJ2-1	ASSSQGGYNEQF
TRBV10-3	TRBJ2-5	AISEVGETQY
TRBV10-1	TRBJ1-1	ASSESPERNTEAF
TRBV9	TRBJ2-3	ASSLQGISTDTQY
TRBV7-3	TRBJ2-1	ASSLRLAGYEQF
TRBV10-3	TRBJ1-2	AISENDGYGYT
TRBV24-1	TRBJ1-1	ATSGLPGQEAF
TRBV25-1	TRBJ1-6	ASSLGSPTSNSPLH
TRBV4-1	TRBJ2-2	ASSQESYGEPF
TRBV2	TRBJ1-1	ASSRGPRNEAF
TRBV2	TRBJ1-6	ASRSSSYNSPLH
TRBV24-1	TRBJ2-3	ATSDFAGGTDTQY
TRBV11-3	TRBJ1-1	ASSLERGTEAF
TRBV7-8	TRBJ2-7	ASSFYICSALQNYEQY
TRBV4-3	TRBJ1-4	ASSQEIREELF
TRBV4-2	TRBJ2-3	ASSPLGGAGSDTQY
TRBV6-5	TRBJ2-5	ASSYLRGGRETQY
TRBV6-1	TRBJ2-2	ASSSLQGGINGELF
TRBV3-1	TRBJ2-1	ASSFSGLAGVGYNEQF
TRBV2	TRBJ1-6	ASSEAVSYNSPLH
TRBV20-1	TRBJ2-1	SARAQIRVRTYNEQF
TRBV11-2	TRBJ2-2	ASSFLAYTQNTGELF
TRBV19	TRBJ2-3	ASSPWTSGADQY
TRBV2	TRBJ1-2	ASSAQSYGYT
TRBV6-4	TRBJ2-3	ASRDGRGVITDTQY
TRBV10-3	TRBJ2-5	AIRAPGQLGQETQY